This T cell receptor beta chain stems from a study of vaccination and CD4 T cells after COVID-19. Background on the study: Control cultures, each given a CEFX pool, an HIV-1 Nef pool, or no peptide, were included.

Worth noting for this clonotype: No antigen is known for it.

The CDR3 totals 15 residues. The trim removed 5 bases at V and 2 bases at J, leaving 8 bases unmatched. Germline lookup yields CDR1 SGHAT and CDR2 FQNNGV. Treatment in this sample: roughly ten-day PBMC culture with coronavirus spike peptide pools or control peptides (ViraFEST assay). The unexposed donor provided CD4+ T cells, which were taken before the COVID-19 pandemic (2011-2018). Oncomine TCR Beta short-read sequencing was applied to DNA from cultured CD4+ T cells. TCRdb used MiXCR to reprocess the PCR reads, holding one entry per CDR3 protein. Of about 7,800 distinct CDR3 sequences detected, 50% to 65% appear once; the ten largest clones hold 12%.

The sequenced material came from CD4+ T cells from blood, cultured in vitro. This chain uses TRBV11-2 with TRBJ2-5; TRBD2 matches 7 bases. The receptor was derived from a human donor in good health. CDR3 region: CASSLHLGLQETQYF. The DNA of the CDR3 is TGTGCCAGCAGCCTCCATTTGGGACTACAAGAGACCCAGTACTTC.